This entry lists 11 T cell receptor beta chains sequenced from one sample in a study of technical replicates of blood from a few donors. Produced via immunoSEQ multiplex PCR; TCRdb's table is partial and in-frame only. The repertoire includes about 83,000 clones, about 94% of them detected once, and 0.2% to 0.3% sits in the top ten. Sequences were obtained from T cells isolated from PBMCs. The receptors were gathered from a human donor in good health.

The chain has TRBV7-8 and TRBJ1-5; D unclear. The V gene's germline CDR1 is SGHVS and CDR2 FQNEAQ. Trimming took 4 bases from V and 5 from J, leaving 18 bases between them. CDR3 size: 16 residues. CDR3 in amino acids: CASSYRPAVGDQPQHF. CDR3 DNA sequence: TGTGCCAGCAGCTATAGACCGGCAGTCGGGGATCAGCCCCAGCATTTT.

The chain couples TRBV7-9 to TRBJ1-2; 8 nucleotides agree with TRBD1. Germline trimming cut 4 bases from V and 3 bases from J; bases unmatched to any gene: 13. The germline V gene encodes CDR1 SEHNR and CDR2 FQNEAQ (reference sequence). The CDR3 is made up of 17 amino acids. CDR3 nucleotide sequence: TGTGCCAGCAGCTCACCACGACAGGGGCCGATGGACTATGGCTACACCTTC. It is translated as CASSSPRQGPMDYGYTF.

This chain uses TRBV4-1 with TRBJ2-3; D is ambiguous. Germline assignment: CDR1 MGHRA and CDR2 YSYEKL. This CDR3 is 15 amino acids long. Trimming shortened V by 3 bases and J by 0 bases, and 10 bases separated the two germline ends. CDR3 residues: CASSHPTQSTDTQYF. CDR3 nucleotides: TGCGCCAGCAGCCACCCGACTCAAAGCACAGATACGCAGTATTTT.

The chain recombines TRBV18 with TRBJ1-1; no firm D call. Looked up from germline, CDR1 is KGHSH and CDR2 is LQKENI. V lost 2 bases, J lost 7 bases, and 14 bases lay in between. This CDR3 contains 14 residues. In DNA form, the CDR3 reads TGTGCCAGCTCACCATCTTCGGGAACGGGTGAAGCTTTCTTT. Protein product: CASSPSSGTGEAFF. Combining the CDR3 with reference TRBV18 and TRBJ1-1 gives the whole variable domain NAGVMQNPRHLVRRRGQEARLRCSPMKGHSHVYWYRQLPEEGLKFMVYLQKENIIDESGMPKERFSAEFPKEGPSILRIQQVVRGDSAAYFCASSPSSGTGEAFFGQGTRLTVV.

The sample holds one count of this clone. This chain joins TRBV7-9 and TRBJ1-2; 8 bases are a match to TRBD1. Per germline, CDR1 SEHNR and CDR2 FQNEAQ (reference sequence). With 3 bases clipped from V and 8 bases from J, the junction kept 17 bases outside the gene matches. There are 17 residues in the CDR3. The CDR3 coding sequence is TGTGCCAGCAGCTTCATTCGTCGCGGACAGGGAGGATTGGGCTACACCTTC. Translated: CASSFIRRGQGGLGYTF.

This clone has only one observation. The rearrangement uses TRBV13 and TRBJ2-7; D call uncertain. Germline V gives CDR1 PRHDT, CDR2 FYEKMQ (reference sequence). CDR3 length equals 14 residues. Trimming took off 6 bases at V and 1 base at J, with 13 bases between the two ends. Written as DNA, the CDR3 is TGTGCCAGCAGTTCCCTGAGGAGTTCCTACGAGCAGTACTTC. The encoded protein is CASSSLRSSYEQYF.

The V gene is TRBV28, the J gene TRBJ2-1, with TRBD2 matching over 7 bases. This CDR3 region has 15 residues. Germline CDR1 and CDR2: MDHEN and SYDVKM. Trimming at V came to 8 bases and at J to 10 bases, leaving 17 bases not matched to a gene. The CDR3 loop is CASGYLTGGSSEQFF. CDR3 DNA: TGTGCCAGCGGCTACCTGACGGGCGGGAGCTCGGAGCAGTTCTTC. The full variable domain, its missing parts supplied by reference TRBV28 and TRBJ2-1, is DVKVTQSSRYLVKRTGEKVFLECVQDMDHENMFWYRQDPGLGLRLIYFSYDVKMKEKGDIPEGYSVSREKKERFSLILESASTNQTSMYLCASGYLTGGSSEQFFGPGTRLTVL.

The chain combines TRBV7-6 with TRBJ1-2; no definite D call. V was pared by 5 bases and J by 2 bases, with 21 bases between. Germline assignment: CDR1 SGHVS and CDR2 FNYEAQ. The CDR3 loop spans 17 amino acids. CDR3 sequence reads: CASSPQTGQAPNYGYTF. The DNA of the CDR3 is TGTGCCAGCAGCCCCCAGACCGGCCAGGCCCCCAACTATGGCTACACCTTC.

The rearrangement uses TRBV6-5 and TRBJ2-3, with unresolved D. The CDR3 consists of 13 residues. The germline V gene has CDR1 MNHEY and CDR2 SVGAGI. V gave up 5 bases and J gave up 2 bases, with 8 bases separating them. The CDR3 bases are TGTGCCAGCAGTCGTCCCTTCACAGATACGCAGTATTTT. This codes for CASSRPFTDTQYF.

This clone was counted once. An end of the junction differs from the germline gene, which may be a read error. Other DNA sequences in this sample translate to the same CDR3. This chain connects TRBV29-1 to TRBJ1-5; 9 nucleotides agree with TRBD1. The CDR3 totals 15 residues. Per the germline V gene, CDR1 is SQVTM and CDR2 is ANQGSEA. CDR3: CSVGQGQGLNQPQHF. The CDR3 DNA is TGTAGCGTGGGCCAGGGACAGGGACTCAATCAGCCCCAGCATTTT.

J is TRBJ2-2 and V is TRBV10-1, with a possible D match to TRBD2 (5 bases). Germline loops: CDR1 WNHNN, CDR2 SYGVQD (reference sequence). The CDR3 loop spans 16 amino acids. Between the trimmed V and J ends, which lost 0 bases and 1 base, there was a span of 9 bases. DNA of the CDR3: TGCGCCAGCAGTGAGTCTAGGACTTGGAACACCGGGGAGCTGTTTTTT. Translation gives CASSESRTWNTGELFF.